Below are 9 T cell receptor beta chains sequenced from a single sample in a study of T cell responses to AZD1222 COVID-19 vaccine. Profiling relied on immunoSEQ multiplex PCR, and the TCRdb table lists in-frame clones only, not all of them. The sample yields 150,000 or so clones, approximately 90% seen once. The input for sequencing was peripheral blood, taken on day 0 of AZD1222 vaccination. The origin of the receptors is an adult in good health.

The V gene is TRBV19, the J gene TRBJ2-7; no clear D. The CDR3 is made up of 14 amino acids. In germline, CDR1 is LNHDA, CDR2 SQIVND (reference sequence). The ends were cut back, 11 bases at V and 6 bases at J, with 23 bases in the middle. The CDR3 nucleotides are TGTGCCGTGGCCCCTCCGGGCGCTTCATCCGAGCAGTACTTC. Protein sequence: CAVAPPGASSEQYF.

This clone occurred once. This chain uses TRBV5-8 with TRBJ2-7, with 9 positions matching TRBD1. The V gene's germline CDR1 is SGHTS and CDR2 YDEGEE. V gave up 0 bases and J gave up 3 bases; unmatched junction bases: 4. This CDR3 spans 15 amino acids. The CDR3: CASSLGMGQGYEQYF. CDR3 DNA: TGTGCCAGCAGCTTGGGGATGGGACAGGGCTACGAGCAGTACTTC.

CDR3: CASSSGSHRSGNTIYF. CDR3 nucleotides: TGTGCCAGCAGCTCCGGGTCTCATCGCTCTGGAAACACCATATATTTT. The chain employs TRBV7-9 and TRBJ1-3; D not resolved. Germline V gene sequence: CDR1 SEHNR, CDR2 FQNEAQ (reference sequence). The CDR3 covers 16 residues. V lost 4 bases and J 0 bases, leaving 13 bases between the germline ends.

This chain links TRBV29-1 with TRBJ2-3; D is possibly TRBD2 (6 bases). This CDR3 is 14 amino acids long. CDR1 is SQVTM and CDR2 is ANQGSEA in the germline V gene. The V and J ends lost 3 bases and 4 bases respectively, with 14 bases between them. The CDR3 region has the DNA TGCAGCGTTGAGCCCCGGGACTTTTCAGATACGCAGTATTTT. Amino acid sequence: CSVEPRDFSDTQYF.

The genes are TRBV5-8 and TRBJ1-5; D remains unclear. V shed 2 bases and J shed 0 bases, with 3 bases lying between them. The CDR3 loop spans 13 amino acids. Germline V lookup: CDR1 SGHTS, CDR2 YDEGEE. The CDR3 loop is CASSFSSNQPQHF. The CDR3 nucleotides read TGTGCCAGCAGCTTTAGTAGCAATCAGCCCCAGCATTTT.

The chain couples TRBV19 to TRBJ1-4; D remains unclear. Per the germline V gene, CDR1 is LNHDA and CDR2 is SQIVND (reference sequence). The V end was cut by 10 bases, the J end by 0 bases, with 12 bases between. CDR3 size: 14 residues. CDR3 residues: CATTRGATNEKLFF. For the CDR3, the DNA is TGTGCCACCACCCGGGGAGCAACTAATGAAAAACTGTTTTTT.

The V and J genes are TRBV25-1 and TRBJ1-1; D unresolved. Germline CDR1 reads MGHDK; CDR2 reads SYGVNS. Trimming took 7 bases from V and 5 from J, leaving 14 bases between them. This CDR3 spans 13 amino acids. The CDR3 DNA follows: TGTGCCAGCACAGCCCGCAGTTGGACTGAAGCTTTCTTT. It codes for CASTARSWTEAFF. The entire variable domain, with the rest obtained from reference TRBV25-1 and TRBJ1-1, is as follows: EADIYQTPRYLVIGTGKKITLECSQTMGHDKMYWYQQDPGMELHLIHYSYGVNSTEKGDLSSESTVSRIRTEHFPLTLESARPSHTSQYLCASTARSWTEAFFGQGTRLTVV.

J is TRBJ1-1 and V is TRBV6-2 or TRBV6-3; 8 nucleotides match TRBD1. Germline assignment: CDR1 MNHEY and CDR2 SVGEGT. This CDR3 comprises 15 residues. The ends lost 4 bases at V and 1 base at J; junction bases unmatched: 5. The CDR3 DNA reads as TGTGCCAGCAGTTTCCCTGGGACAGGGAACACTGAAGCTTTCTTT. This sequence encodes CASSFPGTGNTEAFF.

This rearrangement joins TRBV2 to TRBJ1-2, with no clear D. This CDR3 is 15 amino acids long. The germline V and J ends were trimmed by 0 bases and 3 bases, with 11 bases remaining between them. CDR1 SNHLY and CDR2 FYNNEI come from the germline V gene. CDR3 in amino acids: CASSEALRADYGYTF. The CDR3 DNA follows: TGTGCCAGCAGTGAAGCGCTTCGGGCGGACTATGGCTACACCTTC.